This entry concerns a single T cell receptor (beta chain). These data belong to a study of monozygotic twins with inflammatory bowel disease. TCRdb re-called the 5' RACE reads and gives one entry per CDR3 protein, without DNA. The sample holds roughly 90,000 distinct CDR3 sequences. CDR1 and CDR2 from the germline V gene are SQVTM and ANQGSEA. The CDR3 spans 14 residues. The chain employs TRBV29-1 and TRBJ1-5; TCRdb picks TRBD1, but there is no DNA to check that call. Sequencing was performed on blood. This TCR was sampled from a human donor with ulcerative colitis or Crohn's disease, or a healthy co-twin of an affected twin (not recorded which). This CDR3 is CSVAKGGVNQPQHF. Full variable domain (rest looked up from reference TRBV29-1 and TRBJ1-5): SAVISQKPSRDICQRGTSLTIQCQVDSQVTMMFWYRQQPGQSLTLIATANQGSEATYESGFVIDKFPISRPNLTFSTLTVSNMSPEDSSIYLCSVAKGGVNQPQHFGDGTRLSIL.